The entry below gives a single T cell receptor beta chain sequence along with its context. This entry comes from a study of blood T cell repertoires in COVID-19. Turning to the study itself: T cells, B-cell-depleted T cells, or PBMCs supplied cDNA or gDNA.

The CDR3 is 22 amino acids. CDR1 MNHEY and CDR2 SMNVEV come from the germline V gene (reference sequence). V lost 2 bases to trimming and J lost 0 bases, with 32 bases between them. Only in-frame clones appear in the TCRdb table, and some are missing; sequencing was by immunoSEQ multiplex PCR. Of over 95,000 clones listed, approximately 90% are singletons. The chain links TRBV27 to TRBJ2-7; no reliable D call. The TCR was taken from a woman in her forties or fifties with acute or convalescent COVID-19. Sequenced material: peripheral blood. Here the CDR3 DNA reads TGTGCCAGCAGTTTAACCTCGTACACCACGCACGGAAGCGTAACCCCCTCCTACGAGCAGTACTTC. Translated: CASSLTSYTTHGSVTPSYEQYF.